This entry concerns a single T cell receptor (beta chain). This entry is derived from a study of blood T cell repertoires in COVID-19. Across the whole study: From the United States, Italy and Spain came samples of acute and convalescent COVID-19. Sample material is recorded as cDNA or gDNA derived from T cells, B-cell-depleted T cells, or PBMCs.

Clones were sequenced by immunoSEQ multiplex PCR, and TCRdb holds only the in-frame ones, with some missing. The sample includes approximately 500,000 clones, about 89% of them seen just once. Seattle cases were enrolled at active infection and followed longitudinally. V gave up 5 bases and J gave up 6 bases, with 23 bases separating them. The V gene's germline CDR1 is SGHNT and CDR2 YENEEA. The CDR3 runs 16 residues. The sample consisted of peripheral blood. This clonotype was sampled from a woman between 50 and 59 years old with COVID-19, enrolled during active disease. V gene TRBV11-3 combines with J gene TRBJ2-7; D not resolved. DNA of the CDR3: TGTGCCAGCAGCGATGAGGTGGCGACCCGAGGCGGCGAGCAGTACTTC. Translating it yields CASSDEVATRGGEQYF. Variable domain in full (rest from reference TRBV11-3 and TRBJ2-7): EAGVVQSPRYKIIEKKQPVAFWCNPISGHNTLYWYLQNLGQGPELLIRYENEEAVDDSQLPKDRFSAERLKGVDSTLKIQPAELGDSAVYLCASSDEVATRGGEQYFGPGTRLTVT.